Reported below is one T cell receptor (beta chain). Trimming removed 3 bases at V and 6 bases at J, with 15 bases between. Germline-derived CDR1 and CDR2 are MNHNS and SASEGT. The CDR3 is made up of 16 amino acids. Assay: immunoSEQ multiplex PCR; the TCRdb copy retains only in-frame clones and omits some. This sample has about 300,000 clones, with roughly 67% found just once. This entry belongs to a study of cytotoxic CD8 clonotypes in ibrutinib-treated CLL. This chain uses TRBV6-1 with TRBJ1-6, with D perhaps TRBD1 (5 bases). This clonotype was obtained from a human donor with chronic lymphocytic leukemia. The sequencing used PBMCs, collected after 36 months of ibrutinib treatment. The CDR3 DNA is TGTGCCAGCAGTGACCGTGGACACCCCCTTAATTCACCCCTCCACTTT. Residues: CASSDRGHPLNSPLHF.